The source of this TCR beta chain is a study of blood T cell repertoires in COVID-19. The germline gives CDR1 GTSNPN, CDR2 SVGIG (reference sequence). The V and J ends lost 5 bases and 4 bases, in that order; junction bases with no gene match: 8. The CDR3 is 14 amino acids. In the study's own analysis: Nucleated cell counts were estimated from reference gene primer amplification. The data were produced by immunoSEQ multiplex PCR, yet TCRdb's version contains in-frame clones alone and is incomplete. Clone size and the V and J calls come from that table; the DNA yielded D and trimming. The data hold over 150,000 clones, with over 75% observed a single time. The participants were between roughly 18 and 100 years old and came from under 25 US areas. Participants' own reports of clinical history determined their cohort assignment. Recovery meant two consecutive negative NP/OP PCR tests, professional clearance, or resolved symptoms.

The sequence was collected from a woman in her fifties or sixties who had recovered from COVID-19. The chain couples TRBV30 to TRBJ2-1, with 7 nucleotides matching TRBD2. Material for sequencing was PBMCs or T cells enriched from blood (not recorded which). The CDR3 DNA reads as TGTGCCTGGGGGGGAGGGAGTAGGTACAATGAGCAGTTCTTC. It translates to CAWGGGSRYNEQFF.